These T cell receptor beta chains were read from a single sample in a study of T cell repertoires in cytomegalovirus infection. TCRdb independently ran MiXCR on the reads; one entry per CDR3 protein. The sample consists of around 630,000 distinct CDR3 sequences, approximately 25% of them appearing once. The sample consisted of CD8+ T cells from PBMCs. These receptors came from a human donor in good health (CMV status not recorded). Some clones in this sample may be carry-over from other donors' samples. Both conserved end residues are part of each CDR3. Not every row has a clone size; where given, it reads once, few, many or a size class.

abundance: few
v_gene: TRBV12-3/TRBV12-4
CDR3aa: CASSPLQEPILEAFF

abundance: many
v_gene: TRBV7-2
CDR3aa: CASSLARELFF

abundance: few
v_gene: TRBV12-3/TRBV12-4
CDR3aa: CASSLERTHQPQHF

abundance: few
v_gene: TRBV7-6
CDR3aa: CASSYDGDGGSPLHF

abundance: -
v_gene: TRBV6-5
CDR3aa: CASNLLAGAPNTGELFF

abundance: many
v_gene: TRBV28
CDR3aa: CASSFAYDLGYQETQYF

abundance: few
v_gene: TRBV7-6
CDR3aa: CASSLFATDTQYF

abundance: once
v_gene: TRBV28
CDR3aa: CASSPLLWSYTF

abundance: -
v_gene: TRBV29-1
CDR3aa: CSVELVGSEAFF

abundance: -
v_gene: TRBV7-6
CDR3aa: CASSLEVGSTDTQYF

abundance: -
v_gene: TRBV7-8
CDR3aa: CASSLFRDRGAGKWEAFF

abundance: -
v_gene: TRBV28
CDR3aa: CASIDWDSSTDTQYF

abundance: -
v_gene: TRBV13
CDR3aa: CASSGEMANTGELFF

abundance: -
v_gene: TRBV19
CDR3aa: CASSGLGRGAPNTGELFF

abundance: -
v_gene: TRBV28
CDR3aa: CASSSETGLVPQETQYF

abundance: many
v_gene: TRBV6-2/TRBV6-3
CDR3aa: CATSRVSSYNEQFF

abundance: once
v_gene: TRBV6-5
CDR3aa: CASSSDSGLQETQYF

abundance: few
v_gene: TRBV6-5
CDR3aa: CASSWGGQRTEAFF

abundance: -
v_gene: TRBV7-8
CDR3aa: CASSLEYNPYEQYF

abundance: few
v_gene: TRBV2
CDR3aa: CASLSFLTSGYNEQFF

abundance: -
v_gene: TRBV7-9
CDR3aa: CASSPSGQAPGIQYF

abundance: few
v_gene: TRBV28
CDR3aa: CASSQGRVTDTQYF

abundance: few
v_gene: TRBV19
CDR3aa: CASSTSVYNEQFF

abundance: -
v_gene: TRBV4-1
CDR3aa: CASSHRQGGNQPQHF

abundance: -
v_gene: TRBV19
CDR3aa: CASSPQSAPLQPQHF

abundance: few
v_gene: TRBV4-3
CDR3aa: CASSQETAAEAFF

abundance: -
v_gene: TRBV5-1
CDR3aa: CASSVNTGRTYEQYF

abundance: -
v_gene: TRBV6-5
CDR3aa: CASSYAALGHTGELFF

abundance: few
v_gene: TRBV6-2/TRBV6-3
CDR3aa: CASSYESSGGYNEQFF

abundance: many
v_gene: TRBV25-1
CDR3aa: CASAGRLEVKTQYF

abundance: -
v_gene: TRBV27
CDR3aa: CASSHGTTYNEQFF

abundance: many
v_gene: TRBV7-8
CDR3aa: CASSASSNTYTF

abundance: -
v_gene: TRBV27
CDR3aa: CASNPTSRYTGELFF

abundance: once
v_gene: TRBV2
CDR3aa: CASSEGRGGSGGQPQHF

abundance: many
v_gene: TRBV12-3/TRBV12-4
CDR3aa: CASSSLPENSYNEQFF

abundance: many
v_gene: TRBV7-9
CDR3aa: CASSHQLAGGDNNEQFF

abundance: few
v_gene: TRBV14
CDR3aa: CASSQDWRSPPDGYTF

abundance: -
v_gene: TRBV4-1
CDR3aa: CASSHALSGANVLTF

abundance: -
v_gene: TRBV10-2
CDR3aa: CANRNTGGRNTEAFF

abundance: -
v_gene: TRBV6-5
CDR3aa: CASSPNPMGGNQYGYTF

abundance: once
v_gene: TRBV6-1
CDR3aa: CASSYTSLQSEAFF

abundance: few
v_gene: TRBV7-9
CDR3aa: CASSEQVSYNSPLHF

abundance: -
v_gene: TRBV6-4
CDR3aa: CASSEDRHTEAFF

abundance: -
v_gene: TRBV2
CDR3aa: CASSVGQGYNSPLHF

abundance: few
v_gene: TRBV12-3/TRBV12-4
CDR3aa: CASSPSPSNTEAFF

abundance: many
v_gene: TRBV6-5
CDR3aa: CASTQDRLEAFF